This TCR beta chain was identified in a study of blood T cell repertoires in COVID-19 (dated by TCRdb to about 2020). The study in broad terms: Samples from collaborators originated in the United States, Italy and Spain and spanned both the acute and convalescent phases of COVID-19. The prospective study material was composed of cDNA or gDNA derived from T cells, B-cell-depleted T cells, or PBMCs. Deeply sampled blood TCRbeta repertoires from subjects exposed to, actively infected with, or recovered from COVID-19 were included in the dataset. The repertoires were made available in a free public database intended to serve as a resource for research on the immune response to SARS-CoV-2. Samples came from the ongoing ImmuneRACE study (first 160 participants) plus 1,254 subjects from 6 global collaborators. Nearly every sample came with metadata listing a de-identified subject ID, COVID-19 status, age in years and sex. Where available, HLA class I and class II types were obtained from metadata supplied by the sample provider rather than from assay-based typing.

The collaborating institutions used their own protocols to collect whole blood in K2EDTA tubes. Collaborator samples were shipped for TCRbeta analysis as frozen whole blood, isolated PBMCs, or DNA extracted from either sample type. Findings and caveats that apply to the study as a whole: The amount of clinical and demographic metadata varied by source and participant and was provided uncurated.

The immunoSEQ Assay, a bias-controlled multiplex PCR, was used to amplify TCRbeta CDR3 regions from genomic DNA. On the authors' methods: The number of nucleated cells in each sample was estimated by amplification of reference gene primers within the assay. Sequence reads were collapsed and filtered to measure the absolute abundance of every unique TCRbeta CDR3 rearrangement. For each sample, productive Simpson clonality was calculated by taking the square root of Simpson's diversity index across productive rearrangements. Held by TCRdb, this immuneACCESS table contains in-frame sequences only and omits some clones. Under half of the omission traces to an unresolved V gene where checked; the cause of the rest is unknown. That table furnishes V, J and clone size, whereas the DNA furnished D and trimming. Present in this sample are under 200,000 clones, around 90% of which were seen just once. About a fifth of the sample goes to the ten largest clones.

Points on this clone: Its binding antigen is unknown. Base quality data are lacking; no much larger clone is found one base away.

This clonotype originated in a man aged 60-69 years with active or convalescent COVID-19. The sequencing input was peripheral blood.

The DNA sequence is given as TGTGCCAGCAGTTTGGTTTCTTGGCGGGGGGTGGAGACCCAGTACTTC. Translated, this is CASSLVSWRGVETQYF. The rearranged segments are TRBV28 and TRBJ2-5; TRBD2 matches 8 bases in the middle. The germline V gene supplies CDR1 MDHEN and CDR2 SYDVKM. Including the terminal cysteine and phenylalanine, the CDR3 comprises 16 residues. Only the CDR3 portion is preserved as DNA: 48 bases, with reading frame beginning at the first base. The germline V end is reduced by 3 bases and the J end by 5 bases; junction bases left unmatched: 11.